These 25 T cell receptor beta chains share one sample of origin, sequenced in a study of liver allograft versus peripheral blood T cells. Background on the study: Graft-liver T cell receptor repertoires were compared against recipient peripheral blood repertoires.

Using its own MiXCR run on the reads, TCRdb lists one record per CDR3 protein. This repertoire includes 60 to 80 distinct CDR3 sequences. The source is a human patient who had a liver transplant. Some of these T cells may belong to the graft donor.

This clonotype is medium-sized in the sample. This rearrangement joins TRBV30 to TRBJ1-1; tentative D call: TRBD1 (5 bases). The germline CDR1 and CDR2 sequences are GTSNPN and SVGIG (reference sequence). V was clipped by 2 bases and J by 6 bases, with 13 bases between them. The CDR3 is 13 amino acids. As DNA, the CDR3 is TGTGCCTGGAGTCGAGGGGAAAACGCTGAAGCTTTCTTT. It encodes CAWSRGENAEAFF.

The chain links TRBV27 to TRBJ2-1; TRBD2 aligns across 12 bases. CDR1 MNHEY and CDR2 SMNVEV come from the germline V gene (reference sequence). The CDR3 contains 16 residues. The V segment lost 7 bases and the J segment 4 bases; nucleotides outside the gene matches: 8. CDR3 residues: CASTKMGLAGYNEQFF. The CDR3 DNA is TGTGCCAGCACCAAAATGGGACTAGCGGGTTACAATGAGCAGTTCTTC.

By proportion, this clonotype is large. V and J are TRBV6-2 or TRBV6-3 and TRBJ2-1; tentative D call: TRBD2 (6 bases). Trimming took 8 bases from V and 3 from J, leaving 20 bases between them. Germline values: CDR1 MNHEY, CDR2 SVGEGT. The CDR3 runs 16 residues. CDR3 sequence (DNA): TGTGCCAGCGATCATCCGGGGCGGGGTAACTACAATGAGCAGTTCTTC. Protein product: CASDHPGRGNYNEQFF.

Judged by abundance, this clonotype is hyperexpanded (1% or more). The rearrangement uses TRBV18 and TRBJ1-2; D is unresolved. Germline assignment: CDR1 KGHSH and CDR2 LQKENI. Deletions cut 0 bases from V and 6 bases from J, with 11 bases between. The CDR3 contains 14 residues. The CDR3 sequence: CASSPPTPGHGYTF. CDR3 nucleotide sequence: TGTGCCAGCTCACCACCGACTCCGGGTCATGGCTACACCTTC.

This sequence joins TRBV3-2 and TRBJ2-3; TRBD2 is taken as the D call from the table, unchecked against the DNA. TRBV3-2 is recorded as a pseudogene. This CDR3 region has 15 residues. This chain's CDR3 is CASSRTSGSTDTQYF. CDR3 DNA: TGTGCCAGCAGCCGGACTAGCGGGAGCACAGATACGCAGTATTTT.

This clonotype ranks as medium-sized. The CDR3 loop reads CASSLAGGQETQYF. The CDR3 DNA reads TGTGCCAGCAGCTTGGCCGGCGGCCAAGAGACCCAGTACTTC. The V and J genes are TRBV5-6 and TRBJ2-5; D remains ambiguous. This CDR3 contains 14 residues. Germline-derived CDR1 and CDR2 are SGHDT and YYEEEE. Trimming cost V 0 bases and J 1 base, with 7 bases left between them.

This clonotype was seen a few times. The rearrangement links TRBV29-1 to TRBJ2-2; 9 nucleotides line up with TRBD1. This CDR3 has 13 amino acids. Germline CDR1 SQVTM, CDR2 ANQGSEA. Trimming removed 6 bases from V and 7 bases from J; junction bases left unmatched: 6. For the CDR3, the DNA is TGCAGCGTCGGGACAGGGCCGATCGGGGAGCTGTTTTTT. Protein product: CSVGTGPIGELFF.

By frequency in the sample, this clonotype is large. The chain uses TRBV12-3 or TRBV12-4 and TRBJ1-1; TRBD1 matches at 7 bases. CDR3 length: 16 amino acids. With 2 bases clipped from V and 0 bases from J, the junction kept 6 bases outside the gene matches. CDR3 in amino acids: CASSLLLGTVNTEAFF. The CDR3 DNA reads as TGTGCCAGCAGTTTATTACTCGGGACAGTGAACACTGAAGCTTTCTTT.

By share, this clonotype counts as large. The chain employs TRBV19 and TRBJ2-5; perhaps D is TRBD1 or TRBD2 (5 bases each). This CDR3 is built from 14 residues. Looked up from germline, CDR1 is LNHDA and CDR2 is SQIVND (reference sequence). V shed 5 bases and J shed 5 bases, with 15 bases lying between them. The CDR3 sequence: CASSSLGDRETQYF. CDR3 nucleotides: TGTGCCAGTAGTTCCCTAGGGGACCGGGAGACCCAGTACTTC.

In its sample, this clonotype ranks as medium-sized. This chain uses TRBV7-3 with TRBJ1-2; TRBD1 aligns across 9 bases. Looked up from germline, CDR1 is SGHTA and CDR2 is FQGTGA. The trim removed 2 bases at V and 3 bases at J, leaving 4 bases unmatched. CDR3 length: 15 residues. As DNA, the CDR3 is TGTGCCAGCAGCTTAGGGACAGGGTTGGACTATGGCTACACCTTC. Translating gives CASSLGTGLDYGYTF.

By frequency in the sample, this clonotype is medium-sized. V usage is TRBV20-1 and J usage is TRBJ1-2; TRBD1 might be the D (5 bases). Germline V CDR1 and CDR2: DFQATT, SNEGSKA (reference sequence). The V end lost 0 bases, the J end lost 5 bases, and 7 bases lay between the germline ends. The CDR3 is made up of 12 amino acids. CDR3 nucleotide sequence: TGCAGTGCTAGAGAGGGGACGTATGGCTACACCTTC. It encodes CSAREGTYGYTF.

On this clonotype itself: It differs at one base from a far larger clone, so likely a read error. The chain links TRBV19 to TRBJ1-2, with 12 bases matching TRBD2. The DNA end favors TRBJ2-1, so the J call may be wrong. The V gene's germline CDR1 is LNHDA and CDR2 SQIVND (reference sequence). This CDR3 has 16 amino acids. The CDR3 DNA follows: TGTGCCAGTAGTAGCCCTAGCGGGGGGGAGATCAATCAGCAGTTCTTC. Residues: CASSSPSGGEINQQFF.

To note about this clonotype: A single base is all that separates this from a far larger clone, so a read error is likely. The chain combines TRBV6-6 with TRBJ1-5; D is undetermined. The J call may be in error: the DNA end matches TRBJ1-6 better. This CDR3 has 14 residues. From germline, CDR1 is MNHNY and CDR2 SVGAGI (reference sequence). CDR3 DNA: TGTGCCAGCAGTCCCCGGGCGGATAATTCACACCTCCACTTT. Translation: CASSPRADNSHLHF.

About this clonotype itself: A far larger clone is one base from this, pointing to a likely read error. The chain couples TRBV6-1 to TRBJ2-1, with 7 bases fitting TRBD1. After removal of 5 bases from V and 7 bases from J, the junction contained 8 bases not matched to a gene. Germline-derived CDR1 and CDR2 are MNHNS and SASEGT. CDR3 length: 14 amino acids. Here the CDR3 DNA reads TGTGCCAGCAGTCCCGACAGGGCCTCAAATGAGCAGTTCTTC. Protein: CASSPDRASNEQFF.

This clonotype rates as hyperexpanded. The V call is TRBV6-1, the J call TRBJ1-1, with D hard to call. This CDR3 is 13 amino acids long. V was cut by 4 bases and J by 2 bases, with 8 bases left in between. The V gene's germline CDR1 is MNHNS and CDR2 SASEGT. CDR3 coding DNA: TGTGCCAGCAGTGTATCGGAAAACACTGAAGCTTTCTTT. Translation: CASSVSENTEAFF.

By sample share, this clonotype is hyperexpanded (1% or more). The rearrangement links TRBV19 to TRBJ1-6; perhaps TRBD1 as D (5 bases). Germline-derived CDR1 and CDR2 are LNHDA and SQIVND (reference sequence). Trimming cost V 7 bases and J 7 bases, with 17 bases left between them. The CDR3 is 15 amino acids. CDR3 coding DNA: TGTGCCAGTAACCACCGGGACGCAAGAAATTCACCCCTCCACTTT. It is translated as CASNHRDARNSPLHF.

By sample fraction, this clonotype is hyperexpanded (1% or more). This CDR3 is CASSYGTSGVANTGELFF. CDR3 DNA: TGTGCCAGCAGTTACGGGACTAGCGGGGTCGCGAACACCGGGGAGCTGTTTTTT. This chain uses TRBV6-2 or TRBV6-3 with TRBJ2-2; 13 positions agree with TRBD2. Germline V gives CDR1 MNHEY, CDR2 SVGEGT. This CDR3 region has 18 residues. V shed 2 bases, J shed 0 bases, and the junction held 3 bases outside the gene matches.

The gene calls are TRBV4-1 and TRBJ1-2; 10 bases are a match to TRBD1. V trimming: 1 base; J trimming: 7 bases; junction bases outside the gene matches: 3. CDR1 and CDR2 (germline): MGHRA, YSYEKL. This CDR3 has 14 amino acids. CDR3: CASSQGQGAGGYTF. DNA for the CDR3: TGCGCCAGCAGCCAAGGACAGGGGGCAGGTGGCTACACCTTC.

In its sample, this clonotype is medium-sized. The gene calls are TRBV5-5 and TRBJ2-7; D possibly uses TRBD1 or TRBD2 (5 bases each). V shed 3 bases and J shed 0 bases, with 10 bases lying between them. The CDR3 runs to 14 residues. Germline CDR1 and CDR2: SGHKS and YYEKEE (reference sequence). DNA of the CDR3: TGTGCCAGCAGCTGGGGACCTAGCTCCTACGAGCAGTACGTC. This gives the protein CASSWGPSSYEQYV.

Note on this clonotype: A far larger clone lies a single base away; this is likely a read error. V gene TRBV27 combines with J gene TRBJ2-1; TRBD1 is a possible D gene (7 bases). Trimming removed 6 bases at V and 7 bases at J, with 16 bases between. The CDR3 length is 14 residues. Germline loops: CDR1 MNHEY, CDR2 SMNVEV (reference sequence). CDR3: CASRPDRDSNEQFF. The DNA of the CDR3 is TGTGCCAGCAGGCCCGACAGGGACTCAAATGAGCAGTTCTTC.

In its sample, this clonotype is large (0.1 to 1%). V usage is TRBV5-6 and J usage is TRBJ2-7; 8 bases fit TRBD2. Germline CDR1 is SGHDT and CDR2 is YYEEEE. V lost 0 bases to trimming and J lost 2 bases; unmatched junction nucleotides: 1. This CDR3 has 14 residues. The CDR3 nucleotides are TGTGCCAGCAGCTTGGAGGGACTAGCCTACGAGCAGTACTTC. Protein: CASSLEGLAYEQYF.

This clonotype is medium-sized within its sample. The rearrangement uses TRBV6-1 and TRBJ2-3; 9 nucleotides agree with TRBD2. J gave up 2 bases and V 3 bases, and 6 bases lay outside the gene matches. This CDR3 is built from 16 residues. Germline V gene sequence: CDR1 MNHNS, CDR2 SASEGT. In DNA, the CDR3 is TGTGCCAGCAGTGATACGGCGGGGGGGCCCACAGATACGCAGTATTTT. This sequence encodes CASSDTAGGPTDTQYF.

This clonotype qualifies as medium-sized. This chain joins TRBV7-9 and TRBJ2-3; D could derive from TRBD1 or TRBD2 (5 bases each). This CDR3 is built from 15 residues. Germline V lookup: CDR1 SEHNR, CDR2 FQNEAQ (reference sequence). V lost 1 base, J lost 2 bases, and 10 bases lay in between. CDR3 sequence (DNA): TGTGCCAGCAGCTTAGGGAGAGGGGACACAGATACGCAGTATTTT. This sequence encodes CASSLGRGDTDTQYF.

This clonotype is classed as medium-sized (0.01 to 0.1%). At one end the junction does not follow the germline gene, possibly because of a read error. The chain recombines TRBV7-9 with TRBJ1-2; D ambiguous. The CDR3 length is 11 residues. CDR1 and CDR2 from the germline V gene are SEHNR and FQNEAQ (reference sequence). CDR3 protein: CATSLGHGYTF. In nucleotides, the CDR3 is TGTGCCACCAGCCTCGGGCATGGCTACACCTTC.

This clonotype is classed as medium-sized (0.01 to 0.1%). V is TRBV5-4 and J is TRBJ1-3; TRBD1 matches at 7 bases. There are 16 residues in the CDR3. The ends lost 5 bases at V and 0 bases at J; junction bases unmatched: 8. CDR1 is SGHNT, CDR2 YYREEE, per germline (reference sequence). In DNA form, the CDR3 reads TGTGCCAGCAGTAGTAGGGACAGTCCCTCTGGAAACACCATATATTTT. This encodes CASSSRDSPSGNTIYF.